A single sample is the source of the 20 T cell receptor beta chains below, sequenced in a study of blood T cell repertoires in COVID-19. Libraries were prepared by immunoSEQ multiplex PCR; TCRdb keeps only in-frame clonotypes and omits some of them. The profile shows nearly 350,000 clones, 88% of them singletons. What was sequenced was peripheral blood. The source of these receptors is a woman in her 70s with COVID-19, enrolled during active disease.

The genes are TRBV5-6 and TRBJ1-2, with TRBD1 matching 8 bases. V dropped 4 bases and J dropped 4; count of bases not matched to a gene: 6. The CDR3 totals 14 residues. The V gene's germline CDR1 is SGHDT and CDR2 YYEEEE. CDR3 residues: CASSEDRVGYGYTF. In DNA, the CDR3 is TGTGCCAGCAGCGAGGACAGGGTGGGCTATGGCTACACCTTC.

The chain recombines TRBV5-6 with TRBJ1-1; tentatively, D is TRBD1 (5 bases). Trimming removed 4 bases at V and 1 base at J, with 11 bases between. Germline V gives CDR1 SGHDT, CDR2 YYEEEE. CDR3 length: 14 amino acids. CDR3 residues: CASSQDNGNTEAFF. CDR3 in DNA: TGTGCCAGCAGCCAGGACAACGGGAACACTGAAGCTTTCTTT. Variable domain in full (rest from reference TRBV5-6 and TRBJ1-1): DAGVTQSPTHLIKTRGQQVTLRCSPKSGHDTVSWYQQALGQGPQFIFQYYEEEERQRGNFPDRFSGHQFPNYSSELNVNALLLGDSALYLCASSQDNGNTEAFFGQGTRLTVV.

The chain has TRBV6-4 and TRBJ2-3, with a weak D call TRBD2 (5 bases). CDR3 length: 17 residues. Per the germline V gene, CDR1 is MRHNA and CDR2 is SNTAGT. V dropped 2 bases and J dropped 4 bases, with 19 bases sitting between them. CDR3 in DNA: TGTGCCAGCAGTGACCCCTCCGGAGGCAGCCCCGCAGATACGCAGTATTTT. Residues: CASSDPSGGSPADTQYF.

V and J are TRBV12-3 or TRBV12-4 and TRBJ2-4; D uncertain. The CDR3 has 13 residues. Trimming removed 5 bases from V and 1 base from J, with 6 bases in between. The CDR3 loop reads CASSIRAKNIQYF. The CDR3, as DNA: TGTGCCAGCAGTATCAGGGCCAAAAACATTCAGTACTTC.

The V gene is TRBV6-5, the J gene TRBJ1-2; a possible D gene is TRBD1 (5 bases). Per the germline V gene, CDR1 is MNHEY and CDR2 is SVGAGI. V dropped 2 bases and J dropped 7 bases, with 5 bases sitting between them. The CDR3 has 11 amino acids. The CDR3 sequence: CASSYQGGYTF. The CDR3 DNA reads as TGTGCCAGCAGTTACCAGGGTGGCTACACCTTC.

The J gene is TRBJ2-1, the V gene TRBV5-1; tentative D call: TRBD2 (6 bases). V was trimmed by 0 bases and J by 1 base, leaving 8 bases between them. CDR1 and CDR2 (germline): SGHRS, YFSETQ. There are 15 residues in the CDR3. The CDR3: CASSLDGTSYNEQFF. The CDR3 nucleotides read TGCGCCAGCAGCTTGGATGGGACTTCCTACAATGAGCAGTTCTTC.

V and J are TRBV7-9 and TRBJ2-7; TRBD1 matches 9 bases. CDR1 and CDR2 from the germline V gene are SEHNR and FQNEAQ (reference sequence). This CDR3 contains 15 residues. Trimming at V came to 6 bases and at J to 5 bases, leaving 11 bases not matched to a gene. The CDR3 spells CASSIPGTGRNEQYF. The CDR3 nucleotides read TGTGCCAGCAGTATCCCCGGGACAGGGAGAAACGAGCAGTACTTC.

This sequence joins TRBV6-2 or TRBV6-3 and TRBJ1-2; D might be TRBD1 (5 bases). This CDR3 contains 15 residues. V gave up 0 bases and J gave up 2 bases, with 10 bases separating them. CDR1 and CDR2 (germline): MNHEY, SVGEGT. The CDR3 sequence is CASSYSGGLNYGYTF. CDR3 DNA: TGTGCCAGCAGTTACTCCGGGGGATTAAACTATGGCTACACCTTC.

V is TRBV28 and J is TRBJ1-1, with a weak D call TRBD1 (5 bases). This CDR3 has 16 amino acids. V lost 10 bases and J 5 bases, leaving 26 bases between the germline ends. Germline V gene lookup returns CDR1 MDHEN and CDR2 SYDVKM. The CDR3 protein is CATNGGERSRGTEAFF. The CDR3 region has the DNA TGTGCCACCAACGGGGGGGAAAGGTCACGGGGAACTGAAGCTTTCTTT.

This clone was observed a single time. The V gene is TRBV18, the J gene TRBJ1-1; 9 nucleotides agree with TRBD1. The CDR3 is 16 residues long. Per germline, CDR1 KGHSH and CDR2 LQKENI. J gave up 7 bases and V 3 bases, and 12 bases lay outside the gene matches. The CDR3 region is CASSPGTGRFGDEAFF. DNA of the CDR3: TGTGCCAGCTCACCCGGGACAGGGAGATTCGGGGATGAAGCTTTCTTT.

This clone was seen only once. The chain couples TRBV5-6 to TRBJ1-6, with 7 nucleotides matching TRBD1. The CDR3 extends over 16 amino acids. J lost 9 bases, V lost 4 bases, and 13 bases had no gene match. Per germline, CDR1 SGHDT and CDR2 YYEEEE. The CDR3 sequence is CASSPLGRGEISPLHF. In DNA form, the CDR3 reads TGTGCCAGCAGCCCCCTCGGCAGGGGGGAAATTTCACCCCTCCACTTT.

This clone was detected a few times. V gene TRBV5-1 combines with J gene TRBJ1-4; D gene ambiguous. V was clipped by 2 bases and J by 4 bases, with 6 bases between them. The germline V gene has CDR1 SGHRS and CDR2 YFSETQ. This CDR3 has 13 residues. As DNA, the CDR3 is TGCGCCAGCAGCTTTGCCGGTAATGAAAAACTGTTTTTT. Protein sequence: CASSFAGNEKLFF.

V is TRBV6-2 or TRBV6-3 and J is TRBJ2-1, with 9 bases that match TRBD1. Germline V lookup: CDR1 MNHEY, CDR2 SVGEGT. This CDR3 is built from 16 residues. Trimming cost V 5 bases and J 5 bases; bases outside gene matches: 10. The CDR3 region is CASSAPGTGSDNEQFF. CDR3 DNA sequence: TGTGCCAGCAGTGCTCCGGGGACAGGGTCTGACAATGAGCAGTTCTTC.

The gene calls are TRBV23-1 and TRBJ2-5; 8 bases match TRBD1. TRBV23-1 is reported as an ORF; its role is uncertain. With V trimmed by 0 bases and J by 2 bases, 5 bases remained unmatched. The CDR3 spans 16 residues. The CDR3 DNA follows: TGCGCCAGCAGTCAATCGACAGGGGCCCATCAAGAGACCCAGTACTTC. Protein product: CASSQSTGAHQETQYF.

The chain uses TRBV12-3 or TRBV12-4 and TRBJ1-1; D perhaps matches TRBD1 (5 bases). V was pared by 3 bases and J by 6 bases, with 11 bases between. The CDR3 covers 13 residues. The CDR3 spells CASSFGGSSEAFF. In DNA, the CDR3 is TGTGCCAGCAGTTTCGGGGGGAGTTCTGAAGCTTTCTTT.

The chain recombines TRBV9 with TRBJ2-1; TRBD1 might be the D (6 bases). The germline gives CDR1 SGDLS, CDR2 YYNGEE. Trimming stripped 5 bases from V and 6 bases from J, with 15 bases between. The CDR3 is 14 residues long. The CDR3 DNA reads TGTGCCAGCAGTCCTCAACAGGGCGGCAATGAGCAGTTCTTC. Amino acid sequence: CASSPQQGGNEQFF.

On this clone: This could be a read error, since a much larger clone is one nucleotide away. V usage is TRBV12-3 or TRBV12-4 and J usage is TRBJ1-5, with no clear D. V lost 4 bases and J lost 0, with 4 bases in between. The CDR3 runs 13 residues. The CDR3 protein is CASSSYSNQPQHF. The CDR3 coding sequence is TGTGCCAGCAGTTCTTATAGCAATCAGCCCCAGCATTTT.

The chain's CDR3 is CASSQGENTEAFF. CDR3 DNA: TGTGCCAGCAGCCAGGGGGAAAACACTGAAGCTTTCTTT. This chain links TRBV6-5 with TRBJ1-1; 7 bases match TRBD1. V dropped 6 bases and J dropped 2; count of bases not matched to a gene: 3. The germline gives CDR1 MNHEY, CDR2 SVGAGI. The CDR3 consists of 13 residues.

In its sample, this clone was seen a few times. The CDR3 region is CATSSTGMGYGYTF. The CDR3 DNA sequence: TGTGCCACCAGTTCGACAGGGATGGGCTATGGCTACACCTTC. The gene calls are TRBV24-1 and TRBJ1-2; TRBD1 aligns across 7 bases. The CDR3 extends over 14 amino acids. Germline V CDR1 and CDR2: KGHDR, SFDVKD. Unmatched junction bases numbered 7, after V lost 6 bases and J lost 4 bases.

In DNA form, the CDR3 reads TGCGCCAGCAGCCGGACTAGCGGGGGGCCTTACAATGAGCAGTTCTTC. It codes for CASSRTSGGPYNEQFF. The chain employs TRBV5-1 and TRBJ2-1, with TRBD2 identical over 14 bases. Germline lookup yields CDR1 SGHRS and CDR2 YFSETQ. V was pared by 4 bases and J by 4 bases, with 4 bases of the junction left unmatched. The CDR3 is 16 residues long.